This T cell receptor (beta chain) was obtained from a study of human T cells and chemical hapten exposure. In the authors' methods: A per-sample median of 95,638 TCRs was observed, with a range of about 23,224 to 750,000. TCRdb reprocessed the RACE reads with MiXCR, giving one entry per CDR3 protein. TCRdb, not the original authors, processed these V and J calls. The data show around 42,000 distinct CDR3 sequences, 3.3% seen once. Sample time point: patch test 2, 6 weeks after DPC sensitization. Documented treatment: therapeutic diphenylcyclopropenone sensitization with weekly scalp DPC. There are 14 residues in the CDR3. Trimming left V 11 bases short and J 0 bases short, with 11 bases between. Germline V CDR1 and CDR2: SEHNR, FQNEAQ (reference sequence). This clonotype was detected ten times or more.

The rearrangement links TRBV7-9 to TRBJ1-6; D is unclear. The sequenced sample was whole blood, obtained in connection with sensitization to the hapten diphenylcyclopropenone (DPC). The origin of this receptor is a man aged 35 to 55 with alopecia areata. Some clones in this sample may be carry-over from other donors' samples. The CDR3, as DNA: TGTGCCGGCTCCAGGAGCTCCTATAATTCACCCCTCCACTTT. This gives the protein CAGSRSSYNSPLHF.